This is a list of T cell receptor beta chains from one sample in a study of technical replicates of blood from a few donors. Measured with immunoSEQ multiplex PCR; TCRdb has only the in-frame clones, and not every one. The sample holds around 71,000 clones, around 90% seen once. Sequenced sample: T cells isolated from PBMCs. All receptors come from a human donor in good health. CDR3s include the opening cysteine and the closing phenylalanine or tryptophan. A D gene is named only where the DNA matches it firmly. Expanded clones are given a class, and other clones once, few, many or no size at all.

J: TRBJ2-4
size: -
D: TRBD1
V: TRBV28
CDR3: CASLDRVLDIQYF
DNA: TGTGCCAGCCTCGACAGGGTTCTGGACATTCAGTACTTC

J: TRBJ1-1
size: -
D: TRBD1
V: TRBV7-9
CDR3: CASSSQGADTEAFF
DNA: TGTGCCAGCAGCTCACAGGGGGCGGACACTGAAGCTTTCTTT

J: TRBJ2-1
size: -
D: TRBD2
V: TRBV27
CDR3: CASRTSGSNEQFF
DNA: TGTGCCAGCAGGACTAGCGGGAGTAATGAGCAGTTCTTC

J: TRBJ1-1
size: -
D: -
V: TRBV18
CDR3: CASSTGQLSTEAFF
DNA: TGTGCCAGCTCCACCGGACAGCTCTCCACTGAAGCTTTCTTT

J: TRBJ2-7
size: -
D: -
V: TRBV19
CDR3: CASSVGPSYEQYF
DNA: TGTGCCAGTAGTGTTGGGCCCTCCTACGAGCAGTACTTC

J: TRBJ1-1
size: -
D: -
V: TRBV7-7
CDR3: CASSLVDNQNTEAFF
DNA: TGTGCCAGCAGCTTAGTGGACAACCAGAACACTGAAGCTTTCTTT

J: TRBJ2-1
size: -
D: TRBD2
V: TRBV30
CDR3: CAWSKTSGRTQFF
DNA: TGTGCCTGGAGTAAAACTAGCGGGAGGACACAGTTCTTC

J: TRBJ2-7
size: -
D: TRBD2
V: TRBV5-4
CDR3: CASSITLAGAYEQYF
DNA: TGTGCCAGCAGCATTACCCTAGCGGGAGCCTACGAGCAGTACTTC

J: TRBJ2-3
size: -
D: TRBD2
V: TRBV6-6
CDR3: CASSPGLAGDTDTQYF
DNA: TGTGCCAGCAGCCCGGGACTAGCGGGAGACACAGATACGCAGTATTTT

J: TRBJ1-1
size: -
D: -
V: TRBV30
CDR3: CAWSVVVNTEAFF
DNA: TGTGCCTGGAGTGTAGTAGTGAACACTGAAGCTTTCTTT

J: TRBJ2-3
size: -
D: -
V: TRBV9
CDR3: CASSVLGGGNTDTQYF
DNA: TGTGCCAGCAGCGTACTCGGTGGCGGGAACACAGATACGCAGTATTTT

J: TRBJ2-3
size: -
D: TRBD2
V: TRBV19
CDR3: CASSRLAGGSTDTQYF
DNA: TGTGCCAGTAGTAGGCTAGCGGGAGGTAGCACAGATACGCAGTATTTT

J: TRBJ1-1
size: -
D: -
V: TRBV6-1
CDR3: CASSDAGGTEAFF
DNA: TGTGCCAGCAGTGATGCGGGAGGCACTGAAGCTTTCTTT

J: TRBJ2-3
size: -
D: TRBD2
V: TRBV30
CDR3: CAWGLAGSTDTQYF
DNA: TGTGCCTGGGGACTAGCGGGAAGCACAGATACGCAGTATTTT

J: TRBJ1-2
size: -
D: -
V: TRBV5-5
CDR3: CASSPNPAGHPYGYTF
DNA: TGTGCCAGCAGCCCAAATCCCGCAGGCCATCCCTATGGCTACACCTTC

J: TRBJ2-2
size: -
D: -
V: TRBV7-9
CDR3: CASSRDWNTGELFF
DNA: TGTGCCAGCAGCCGAGACTGGAACACCGGGGAGCTGTTTTTT

J: TRBJ2-3
size: -
D: TRBD2
V: TRBV9
CDR3: CASSAARTSGRGSTDTQYF
DNA: TGTGCCAGCAGCGCGGCCAGGACTAGCGGGAGGGGTAGCACAGATACGCAGTATTTT

J: TRBJ1-1
size: -
D: -
V: TRBV5-1
CDR3: CASSLAGDTEAFF
DNA: TGCGCCAGCAGCTTGGCGGGGGACACTGAAGCTTTCTTT

J: TRBJ1-2
size: -
D: TRBD1
V: TRBV7-8
CDR3: CASSLATGVYGYTF
DNA: TGTGCCAGCAGCTTAGCGACAGGGGTCTATGGCTACACCTTC

J: TRBJ2-1
size: -
D: -
V: TRBV7-9
CDR3: CASSLALRGSTDEQFF
DNA: TGTGCCAGCAGCTTAGCGCTAAGAGGGTCTACGGATGAGCAGTTCTTC

J: TRBJ1-1
size: -
D: TRBD1
V: TRBV27
CDR3: CASSSLGQGAIEAFF
DNA: TGTGCCAGCAGTTCTTTAGGACAGGGGGCCATTGAAGCTTTCTTT

J: TRBJ2-1
size: -
D: TRBD2
V: TRBV28
CDR3: CASSSVGLAGGENEQFF
DNA: TGTGCCAGCAGTTCCGTGGGACTAGCGGGAGGGGAGAATGAGCAGTTCTTC

J: TRBJ2-6
size: -
D: -
V: TRBV9
CDR3: CASSARIGANVLTF
DNA: TGTGCCAGCAGCGCCAGAATAGGGGCCAACGTCCTGACTTTC

J: TRBJ1-1
size: -
D: -
V: TRBV30
CDR3: CAWWGVGAFF
DNA: TGTGCCTGGTGGGGAGTCGGAGCTTTCTTT

J: TRBJ1-2
size: -
D: TRBD1
V: TRBV9
CDR3: CASSAWTGGDSVYTF
DNA: TGTGCCAGCAGCGCTTGGACAGGGGGCGACTCCGTCTACACCTTC

J: TRBJ2-2
size: -
D: -
V: TRBV5-4
CDR3: CASSLVLGDTGELFF
DNA: TGTGCCAGCAGCCTCGTATTGGGAGACACCGGGGAGCTGTTTTTT

J: TRBJ2-5
size: -
D: -
V: TRBV19
CDR3: CASSFSRETQYF
DNA: TGTGCCAGTTCCTTCTCGAGAGAGACCCAGTACTTC

J: TRBJ2-5
size: -
D: TRBD2
V: TRBV29-1
CDR3: CSVLTSGSTKTQYF
DNA: TGCAGCGTTTTGACTAGCGGGAGTACTAAGACCCAGTACTTC

J: TRBJ2-2
size: -
D: TRBD2
V: TRBV6-5
CDR3: CASSYTVAGGTGELFF
DNA: TGTGCCAGCAGTTACACAGTAGCGGGAGGAACCGGGGAGCTGTTTTTT

J: TRBJ1-5
size: -
D: -
V: TRBV6-5
CDR3: CASSYSGPVGNQPQHF
DNA: TGTGCCAGCAGTTACTCGGGGCCGGTGGGCAATCAGCCCCAGCATTTT

J: TRBJ1-2
size: -
D: -
V: TRBV5-1
CDR3: CASSFGLNYGYTF
DNA: TGCGCCAGCAGCTTCGGACTGAACTATGGCTACACCTTC

J: TRBJ2-4
size: -
D: TRBD1
V: TRBV29-1
CDR3: CSVPSGGNIQYF
DNA: TGCAGCGTTCCATCAGGGGGAAACATTCAGTACTTC

J: TRBJ2-7
size: -
D: -
V: TRBV6-5
CDR3: CASSYTGERRYEQYF
DNA: TGTGCCAGCAGTTACACGGGAGAAAGGAGGTACGAGCAGTACTTC

J: TRBJ1-2
size: -
D: TRBD1
V: TRBV2
CDR3: CASIRQGGQQYYGYTF
DNA: TGTGCCAGCATCAGACAGGGGGGACAGCAGTACTATGGCTACACCTTC

J: TRBJ1-5
size: -
D: -
V: TRBV6-1
CDR3: CASSELRGGNQPQHF
DNA: TGTGCCAGCAGTGAGTTACGGGGAGGCAATCAGCCCCAGCATTTT

J: TRBJ2-4
size: -
D: -
V: TRBV7-9
CDR3: CASSPFELAKNIQYF
DNA: TGTGCCAGCTCCCCCTTTGAGTTAGCCAAAAACATTCAGTACTTC

J: TRBJ2-7
size: -
D: -
V: TRBV5-6
CDR3: CASSRPTGIPYEQYF
DNA: TGTGCCAGCAGTCGCCCCACGGGAATTCCCTACGAGCAGTACTTC

J: TRBJ2-3
size: once
D: TRBD2
V: TRBV5-1
CDR3: CASSFTSGADTQYF
DNA: TGCGCCAGCAGCTTCACTAGCGGGGCAGATACGCAGTATTTT

J: TRBJ2-7
size: -
D: TRBD1
V: TRBV27
CDR3: CASSYAGQGAHEQYF
DNA: TGTGCCAGCAGTTACGCGGGACAGGGGGCGCACGAGCAGTACTTC

J: TRBJ1-1
size: once
D: -
V: TRBV7-2
CDR3: CASSLSGATEAFF
DNA: TGTGCCAGCAGCTTATCAGGGGCCACTGAAGCTTTCTTT

J: TRBJ1-1
size: few
D: -
V: TRBV6-4
CDR3: CASSANFQGNTEAFF
DNA: TGTGCCAGCAGTGCAAACTTCCAGGGGAACACTGAAGCTTTCTTT

J: TRBJ2-3
size: -
D: -
V: TRBV6-1
CDR3: CASSEALGASGTDTQYF
DNA: TGTGCCAGCAGTGAAGCGCTAGGGGCCTCTGGCACAGATACGCAGTATTTT

J: TRBJ1-1
size: -
D: TRBD1
V: TRBV9
CDR3: CASSVEGQATEAFF
DNA: TGTGCCAGCAGCGTAGAAGGACAGGCCACTGAAGCTTTCTTT

J: TRBJ2-6
size: -
D: -
V: TRBV7-2
CDR3: CASSLSFGSGANVLTF
DNA: TGTGCCAGCAGCTTATCTTTCGGCTCTGGGGCCAACGTCCTGACTTTC

J: TRBJ2-1
size: -
D: TRBD2
V: TRBV11-2
CDR3: CASSYSGSFTNEQFF
DNA: TGTGCCAGCAGCTACAGCGGGAGTTTCACCAATGAGCAGTTCTTC

J: TRBJ1-1
size: once
D: TRBD1
V: TRBV5-4
CDR3: CASSLTGGNTEAFF
DNA: TGTGCCAGCAGCTTGACAGGGGGGAACACTGAAGCTTTCTTT

J: TRBJ1-2
size: -
D: -
V: TRBV28
CDR3: CASVEPQAGVVGGYTF
DNA: TGTGCCAGCGTTGAGCCACAGGCTGGGGTAGTAGGTGGCTACACCTTC

J: TRBJ1-2
size: -
D: -
V: TRBV6-6
CDR3: CASSYETNYGYTF
DNA: TGTGCCAGCAGTTACGAGACTAACTATGGCTACACCTTC

J: TRBJ1-4
size: once
D: TRBD1
V: TRBV10-3
CDR3: CAISETGANEKLFF
DNA: TGTGCCATCAGCGAGACAGGGGCTAATGAAAAACTGTTTTTT

J: TRBJ1-4
size: -
D: TRBD1
V: TRBV18
CDR3: CASSRQTGSDEKLFF
DNA: TGTGCCAGCTCACGTCAGACAGGGTCGGATGAAAAACTGTTTTTT

J: TRBJ1-1
size: once
D: -
V: TRBV7-6
CDR3: CASSLRGGGQNTEAFF
DNA: TGTGCCAGCAGCTTAAGGGGAGGAGGTCAGAACACTGAAGCTTTCTTT

J: TRBJ1-4
size: -
D: TRBD1
V: TRBV28
CDR3: CASSLYIIGQGEKLFF
DNA: TGTGCCAGCAGTTTGTATATAATAGGACAGGGTGAAAAACTGTTTTTT

J: TRBJ2-7
size: -
D: -
V: TRBV21-1
CDR3: CASIPLAGAYEQYF
DNA: TGTGCCAGCATCCCACTAGCGGGGGCTTACGAGCAGTACTTC

J: TRBJ1-1
size: -
D: -
V: TRBV7-9
CDR3: CASSLGGFYTEAFF
DNA: TGTGCCAGCAGCTTAGGAGGGTTCTACACTGAAGCTTTCTTT

J: TRBJ2-5
size: -
D: TRBD2
V: TRBV2
CDR3: CASTGLAGGETQYF
DNA: TGTGCCAGCACGGGACTAGCGGGAGGAGAGACCCAGTACTTC

J: TRBJ2-1
size: -
D: TRBD2
V: TRBV9
CDR3: CASSVGLAGTISYNEQFF
DNA: TGTGCCAGCAGCGTAGGACTAGCGGGGACTATTTCCTACAATGAGCAGTTCTTC

J: TRBJ2-7
size: -
D: TRBD2
V: TRBV6-5
CDR3: CASSYSLAGIGEQYF
DNA: TGTGCCAGCAGTTACTCCTTAGCGGGAATCGGCGAGCAGTACTTC

J: TRBJ1-2
size: -
D: -
V: TRBV6-1
CDR3: CASSDTTGYGYTF
DNA: TGTGCCAGCAGTGACACAACAGGGTACGGCTACACCTTC

J: TRBJ1-1
size: -
D: TRBD1
V: TRBV7-9
CDR3: CASSLASAGGTEAFF
DNA: TGTGCCAGCAGCTTAGCGTCGGCAGGGGGAACTGAAGCTTTCTTT